Listed below are T cell receptor beta chains from one sample, sequenced in a study of T-cell reconstitution after alpha-beta-depleted transplantation in children. From the PCR reads, TCRdb called clonotypes with MiXCR, one entry per CDR3 protein. Of roughly 220,000 distinct CDR3 sequences detected, 7.5% to 10% appear once; the ten largest clones hold approximately 5%. The specimen comprised PBMCs from the stem cell graft donor, sampled from the stem cell graft. All receptors derive from a human donor who donated a stem cell graft to a child with SCID. Both conserved end residues are part of each CDR3. Fields, in order: CDR3 protein, CDR3 DNA, J gene, clone size, V gene, D gene. A D gene is named only where the DNA matches it firmly. Size tells how often a clone was seen (once, few, many) or the class of an expanded clone, and some rows leave it out.

CASSLAPRGGRTDTQYF,TGCGCCAGCAGCTTGGCCCCCCGCGGGGGTAGGACGGATACGCAGTATTTT,TRBJ2-3,many,TRBV5-1,TRBD2
CASSLTGQGNQPQHF,TGCGCCAGCAGCTTGACAGGGCAGGGCAATCAGCCCCAGCATTTT,TRBJ1-5,many,TRBV5-1,NA
CASSFLSTEWGYTF,TGCGCCAGCAGCTTCCTGTCGACAGAGTGGGGCTACACCTTC,TRBJ1-2,many,TRBV5-1,NA
CASSRPFNEKLFF,TGTGCCAGCAGTCGACCGTTTAATGAAAAACTGTTTTTT,TRBJ1-4,many,TRBV12-3/TRBV12-4,NA
CASSLAGPGSYGYTF,TGCGCCAGCAGCTTGGCCGGGCCGGGTAGTTATGGCTACACCTTC,TRBJ1-2,many,TRBV5-1,NA
CASSPYTEHNEQFF,TGTGCCAGCAGTCCCTACACCGAACACAATGAGCAGTTCTTC,TRBJ2-1,many,TRBV6-2/TRBV6-3,NA
CASSSPGRVGTEAFF,TGTGCCAGCAGTTCCCCAGGGAGGGTGGGTACTGAAGCTTTCTTT,TRBJ1-1,many,TRBV12-3/TRBV12-4,NA
CASSQLPGQGARGGELFF,TGTGCCAGCAGCCAACTCCCGGGACAGGGGGCGCGTGGCGGGGAGCTGTTTTTT,TRBJ2-2,many,TRBV28,TRBD1
CASSEVVGWGEQYF,TGTGCCAGCAGTGAAGTGGTCGGATGGGGCGAGCAGTACTTC,TRBJ2-7,NA,TRBV2,NA
CASSLWDSGLNTEAFF,TGCGCCAGCAGCTTGTGGGACTCGGGACTGAACACTGAAGCTTTCTTT,TRBJ1-1,many,TRBV5-1,NA
CASSPRPESSYNSPLHF,TGTGCCAGCAGTCCTCGGCCGGAGAGCTCCTATAATTCACCCCTCCACTTT,TRBJ1-6,many,TRBV6-1,NA
CATSRESFTGELFF,TGTGCCACCAGCAGAGAGTCATTCACCGGGGAGCTGTTTTTT,TRBJ2-2,many,TRBV15,NA
CACSLGGISMNTEAFF,TGCGCCTGCAGCTTGGGAGGGATCTCGATGAACACTGAAGCGTTCTTT,TRBJ1-1,once,TRBV5-1,NA
CASSLVGGDYGYTF,TGTGCCAGCAGTTTAGTCGGGGGCGACTATGGCTACACCTTC,TRBJ1-2,many,TRBV12-3/TRBV12-4,NA
CASSLLGGDNSGNTIYF,TGTGCCAGCAGCCTGCTCGGGGGGGACAACTCTGGAAACACCATATATTTT,TRBJ1-3,many,TRBV9,NA
CASRGQGGEGSYNEQFF,TGTGCCAGCAGAGGACAGGGAGGGGAAGGCTCCTACAATGAGCAGTTCTTC,TRBJ2-1,NA,TRBV7-3,NA
CASSRNTPKGTGELFF,TGTGCCAGCAGCCGAAACACGCCTAAGGGGACCGGGGAGCTGTTTTTT,TRBJ2-2,NA,TRBV27,NA
CASRPEGTNEKLFF,TGCGCCAGCCGCCCGGAGGGGACTAATGAAAAACTGTTTTTT,TRBJ1-4,many,TRBV5-1,NA
CASSQGAYQPQHF,TGTGCCAGCAGCCAAGGGGCATATCAGCCCCAGCATTTT,TRBJ1-5,many,TRBV3-1,NA
CSARDRANEQFF,TGCAGTGCTCGGGACAGGGCGAATGAGCAGTTCTTC,TRBJ2-1,many,TRBV20-1,TRBD1
CASRDPGGRRGYGYTF,TGTGCCAGCAGAGACCCCGGCGGCAGGAGGGGGTATGGCTACACCTTC,TRBJ1-2,many,TRBV6-1,NA
CASSPPPAGTEAFF,TGTGCCAGCAGCCCGCCGCCGGCGGGCACTGAAGCTTTCTTT,TRBJ1-1,many,TRBV7-2,NA
CASSIVAGGAAEAFF,TGTGCCAGTAGTATAGTGGCAGGGGGCGCGGCTGAAGCTTTCTTT,TRBJ1-1,many,TRBV19,TRBD1
CASSLADKTEAFF,TGTGCCAGCAGCTTGGCTGACAAAACTGAAGCTTTCTTT,TRBJ1-1,many,TRBV5-5,NA
CASSPKGKGNTEAFF,TGTGCCAGCAGCCCAAAGGGGAAAGGGAACACTGAAGCTTTCTTT,TRBJ1-1,NA,TRBV7-9,NA
CASNFRDEQFF,TGTGCCAGCAACTTTAGGGATGAGCAGTTCTTC,TRBJ2-1,many,TRBV27,NA
CASSYTIDPGLSSGNTIYF,TGTGCCAGCAGTTATACGATAGACCCGGGACTGAGCTCTGGAAACACCATATATTTT,TRBJ1-3,many,TRBV6-5,NA
CSARRPGLNEQYF,TGCAGTGCTAGACGGCCAGGACTGAACGAGCAGTACTTC,TRBJ2-7,many,TRBV20-1,NA
CSPPGFPETQCF,TGTAGTCCTCCGGGCTTTCCTGAGACCCAGTGCTTC,TRBJ2-5,once,TRBV20-1,NA
CASSPRDNYNEQFF,TGTGCCAGCAGCCCCCGGGACAATTACAATGAGCAGTTCTTC,TRBJ2-1,many,TRBV9,NA
CASKRGGQYNEQFF,TGTGCCAGCAAGCGGGGGGGCCAGTACAATGAGCAGTTCTTC,TRBJ2-1,many,TRBV2,TRBD2
CSARDSRDIQETQYF,TGCAGTGCTAGGGATTCCCGGGACATCCAAGAGACCCAGTACTTC,TRBJ2-5,many,TRBV20-1,NA
CASSVSTGYEQYF,TGTGCCAGCAGTGTATCGACAGGCTACGAGCAGTACTTC,TRBJ2-7,few,TRBV25-1,NA
CASSSRAGVNTGELFF,TGCGCCAGCAGCTCCCGGGCAGGGGTTAACACCGGGGAGCTGTTTTTT,TRBJ2-2,many,TRBV5-1,NA
CASSPGTGEGFDYGYTF,TGCGCCAGCAGCCCGGGGACAGGGGAAGGCTTTGACTATGGCTACACCTTC,TRBJ1-2,many,TRBV5-1,TRBD1
CATSRDGQGMGNIQYF,TGTGCCACCAGCAGAGATGGACAGGGGATGGGAAACATTCAGTACTTC,TRBJ2-4,many,TRBV15,TRBD1
CASGRDGYYGYTF,TGTGCTAGTGGCCGGGACGGATACTATGGCTACACCTTC,TRBJ1-2,many,TRBV12-5,NA
CASSPSSEWDTEAFF,TGTGCCAGCAGCCCCAGTTCCGAGTGGGACACTGAAGCTTTCTTT,TRBJ1-1,NA,TRBV7-9,NA
CASRGVFSRGTVNQPQHF,TGTGCCAGCCGAGGGGTATTCAGCAGGGGGACCGTCAATCAGCCCCAGCATTTT,TRBJ1-5,NA,TRBV6-2/TRBV6-3,TRBD1
CASSLLLSLLADTQYF,TGTGCCAGCAGCTTATTGTTGTCTCTGCTGGCAGATACGCAGTATTTT,TRBJ2-3,many,TRBV7-9,NA
CASNRLAGGTDTQYF,TGTGCCAGCAACCGACTAGCGGGAGGCACAGATACGCAGTATTTT,TRBJ2-3,many,TRBV12-3/TRBV12-4,TRBD2